This entry concerns a single TCR beta chain. These data belong to a study of blood T cell repertoires in COVID-19. Study at large: In each case, the material was cDNA or gDNA derived from T cells, B-cell-depleted T cells, or PBMCs.

The table came from immunoSEQ multiplex PCR; TCRdb's copy has only in-frame clones and leaves some out. Of around 100,000 clones detected, around four fifths appear once; the ten largest clones hold 7.9%. The CDR3 totals 14 residues. The V segment lost 8 bases and the J segment 2 bases; nucleotides outside the gene matches: 7. Germline V gene lookup returns CDR1 WNHNN and CDR2 SYGVQD (reference sequence). Sequencing input: peripheral blood. This rearrangement joins TRBV10-1 to TRBJ2-3, with TRBD2 matching over 7 bases. This clonotype was sampled from a man aged 65 to 85 with acute or convalescent COVID-19. CDR3 loop: CASALGGTTDTQYF. The CDR3 nucleotides are TGCGCCAGCGCCCTCGGGGGGACCACAGATACGCAGTATTTT.